This entry lists 24 T cell receptor beta chains sequenced from one sample in a study of T cell changes during pregnancy in multiple sclerosis. Method: immunoSEQ multiplex PCR; TCRdb's copy keeps in-frame clones and lacks some. This sample has some 30,000 clones, with about 91% found just once. Sequenced here: peripheral blood, sampled in the first trimester of pregnancy. These receptors were obtained from a female donor in good health, enrolled as a control in a pregnancy study.

This sequence joins TRBV7-9 and TRBJ2-3, with 8 bases lining up with TRBD1. The CDR3 consists of 16 residues. V was clipped by 5 bases and J by 4 bases; unmatched bases: 11. The germline CDR1 and CDR2 sequences are SEHNR and FQNEAQ (reference sequence). The CDR3 DNA reads as TGTGCCAGCAGCACACGGACAGGGAGTTACGCAGATACGCAGTATTTT. It is translated as CASSTRTGSYADTQYF.

This rearrangement joins TRBV27 to TRBJ1-5; D gene uncertain. The V end was cut by 0 bases, the J end by 1 base, with 7 bases between. The germline CDR1 and CDR2 sequences are MNHEY and SMNVEV (reference sequence). This CDR3 has 15 residues. This CDR3 is CASSLSTVSNQPQHF. The CDR3 DNA sequence: TGTGCCAGCAGTTTATCCACAGTCAGCAATCAGCCCCAGCATTTT.

This sequence joins TRBV6-5 and TRBJ1-3; maybe TRBD1 (5 bases). Germline V CDR1 and CDR2: MNHEY, SVGAGI. The V gene lost 8 bases and the J gene lost 9 bases, with 14 bases spanning the gap. This CDR3 is 12 amino acids long. CDR3 nucleotide sequence: TGTGCCAGCGTGAACCCCGGGGGCACCATATATTTT. It codes for CASVNPGGTIYF.

J is TRBJ1-1 and V is TRBV30; D is uncertain. V gave up 1 base and J gave up 10 bases, with 10 bases separating them. The CDR3 is 11 residues long. Germline V gives CDR1 GTSNPN, CDR2 SVGIG (reference sequence). The CDR3 DNA sequence: TGTGCCTGGAGTGCCGATGGAGGAGCTTTCTTT. This gives the protein CAWSADGGAFF.

This clone showed up just once. This chain connects TRBV4-3 to TRBJ2-3; 10 bases align to TRBD2. The CDR3 loop spans 17 amino acids. With 0 bases clipped from V and 1 base from J, the junction kept 4 bases outside the gene matches. Germline CDR1 LGHNA, CDR2 YSLEER. CDR3 sequence reads: CASSQDWGTSGTDTQYF. DNA of the CDR3: TGCGCCAGCAGCCAAGATTGGGGGACTAGCGGCACAGATACGCAGTATTTT.

This clone was detected a few times. The chain carries TRBV4-1 and TRBJ2-7; 7 bases agree with TRBD1. This CDR3 is 17 amino acids long. Germline trimming cut 0 bases from V and 1 base from J; bases unmatched to any gene: 9. Germline CDR1 MGHRA, CDR2 YSYEKL. The CDR3 coding sequence is TGCGCCAGCAGCCAAGATCTAAGGATGGGACAGTCCTACGAGCAGTACTTC. This encodes CASSQDLRMGQSYEQYF.

V usage is TRBV6-6 and J usage is TRBJ1-2, with 7 bases fitting TRBD1. The ends lost 7 bases at V and 5 bases at J; junction bases unmatched: 7. The germline V gene encodes CDR1 MNHNY and CDR2 SVGAGI (reference sequence). This CDR3 is 13 amino acids long. Written as DNA, the CDR3 is TGTGCCAGCAAACGACAGGGACCTTATGGCTACACCTTC. It specifies CASKRQGPYGYTF.

The chain employs TRBV7-6 and TRBJ1-1, with 9 nucleotides matching TRBD1. V trimming: 5 bases; J trimming: 1 base; junction bases outside the gene matches: 5. In germline, CDR1 is SGHVS, CDR2 FNYEAQ. This CDR3 has 15 amino acids. CDR3 nucleotide sequence: TGTGCCAGCAGCGCCCGGACAGGGGAGAACACTGAAGCTTTCTTT. It encodes CASSARTGENTEAFF. The variable domain in full, with the rest retrieved from reference TRBV7-6 and TRBJ1-1, is GAGVSQSPRYKVTKRGQDVALRCDPISGHVSLYWYRQALGQGPEFLTYFNYEAQQDKSGLPNDRFSAERPEGSISTLTIQRTEQRDSAMYRCASSARTGENTEAFFGQGTRLTVV.

V and J are TRBV5-1 and TRBJ1-4; possible D gene TRBD1, 5 bases. In germline, CDR1 is SGHRS, CDR2 YFSETQ. Trimming removed 3 bases at V and 3 bases at J, with 12 bases between. This CDR3 spans 15 amino acids. The CDR3 nucleotides are TGCGCCAGCAGCTGGGGGAGGGGAGCTAATGAAAAACTGTTTTTT. It is translated as CASSWGRGANEKLFF. Together with reference TRBV5-1 and TRBJ1-4, the CDR3 gives the full variable domain: KAGVTQTPRYLIKTRGQQVTLSCSPISGHRSVSWYQQTPGQGLQFLFEYFSETQRNKGNFPGRFSGRQFSNSRSEMNVSTLELGDSALYLCASSWGRGANEKLFFGSGTQLSVL.

This chain links TRBV27 with TRBJ2-7; 13 nucleotides align to TRBD2. The CDR3 loop spans 15 amino acids. Germline lookup yields CDR1 MNHEY and CDR2 SMNVEV (reference sequence). The V gene end was trimmed by 5 bases and the J gene end by 7 bases; junction bases not matched to a gene: 8. CDR3 protein: CASSLRTSGRGEQYF. For the CDR3, the DNA is TGTGCCAGCAGTCTCCGGACTAGCGGGAGAGGAGAGCAGTACTTC.

The J gene is TRBJ2-5, the V gene TRBV30, with D maybe TRBD2 (5 bases). This CDR3 is 13 amino acids long. With 6 bases removed from V and 5 bases from J, the gap between germline ends came to 16 bases. Per the germline V gene, CDR1 is GTSNPN and CDR2 is SVGIG (reference sequence). This chain's CDR3 is CACRLGSGETQYF. DNA of the CDR3: TGTGCCTGTCGCCTTGGGTCGGGGGAGACCCAGTACTTC.

V gene TRBV4-3 combines with J gene TRBJ1-2, with D perhaps matching TRBD1 (5 bases). CDR1 and CDR2 (germline): LGHNA, YSLEER. This CDR3 has 14 amino acids. The V gene lost 1 base and the J gene lost 7 bases, with 13 bases spanning the gap. Here the CDR3 reads CASSQAGGTGGYTF. The CDR3 DNA reads as TGCGCCAGCAGCCAAGCAGGCGGGACTGGTGGCTACACCTTC.

The chain carries TRBV30 and TRBJ2-1; 8 bases are a match to TRBD1. Germline assignment: CDR1 GTSNPN and CDR2 SVGIG (reference sequence). The CDR3 is 13 residues long. V trimming: 1 base; J trimming: 8 bases; junction bases outside the gene matches: 4. DNA for the CDR3: TGTGCCTGGAGTGAGACAGGGGATGATGAGCAGTTCTTC. Protein: CAWSETGDDEQFF.

The rearrangement links TRBV2 to TRBJ2-4; maybe TRBD1 (6 bases). CDR3 size: 13 residues. Trimming left V 4 bases short and J 16 bases short, with 20 bases between. The germline gives CDR1 SNHLY, CDR2 FYNNEI. In DNA, the CDR3 is TGTGCCAGCAGTGCCTGGGACGGACAGTCCCCATACTTC. Encoded protein: CASSAWDGQSPYF. Based on the CDR3 plus reference TRBV2 and TRBJ2-4, the full variable domain is EPEVTQTPSHQVTQMGQEVILRCVPISNHLYFYWYRQILGQKVEFLVSFYNNEISEKSEIFDDQFSVERPDGSNFTLKIRSTKLEDSAMYFCASSAWDGQSPYFGAGTRLSVL.

By share, this clone counts as medium-sized. The V call is TRBV27, the J call TRBJ2-7, with 9 bases that match TRBD1. CDR1 MNHEY and CDR2 SMNVEV come from the germline V gene (reference sequence). This CDR3 region has 14 residues. The J segment lost 3 bases and the V segment lost 5 bases, leaving 5 bases of the junction unmatched. CDR3 region: CASSLQGANYEQYF. The CDR3 DNA reads TGTGCCAGCAGTCTACAGGGGGCAAACTACGAGCAGTACTTC.

The chain employs TRBV7-9 and TRBJ2-1; 7 nucleotides agree with TRBD1. Germline V gene data show CDR1 as SEHNR and CDR2 as FQNEAQ (reference sequence). J gave up 6 bases and V 4 bases, and 6 bases lay outside the gene matches. The CDR3 has 14 residues. The CDR3 reads CASSSPDRANEQFF. CDR3 bases: TGTGCCAGCAGCTCGCCCGACAGGGCCAATGAGCAGTTCTTC.

As DNA, the CDR3 is TGTGCCAGCAGCTTTCAGGGGGTCTTGAGCGGCTACACCTTC. Its translation: CASSFQGVLSGYTF. The genes are TRBV5-4 and TRBJ1-2; TRBD1 aligns across 7 bases. Germline values: CDR1 SGHNT, CDR2 YYREEE (reference sequence). With V trimmed by 2 bases and J by 8 bases, 9 bases remained unmatched. The CDR3 totals 14 residues.

The V and J genes are TRBV30 and TRBJ2-5, with D maybe TRBD2 (5 bases). This CDR3 is 13 amino acids long. V gave up 1 base and J gave up 5 bases, with 11 bases separating them. Germline values: CDR1 GTSNPN, CDR2 SVGIG (reference sequence). CDR3 in amino acids: CAWSEAVAETQYF. As DNA, the CDR3 is TGTGCCTGGAGTGAGGCGGTAGCGGAGACCCAGTACTTC.

The chain links TRBV7-2 to TRBJ1-2; D unclear. The CDR3 is 13 residues long. Germline V CDR1 and CDR2: SGHTA, FQGNSA. The V gene lost 2 bases and the J gene lost 8 bases, with 12 bases spanning the gap. For the CDR3, the DNA is TGTGCCAGCAGCTTATCCGGGAGGAAGGGCTACACCTTC. It specifies CASSLSGRKGYTF.

The chain couples TRBV7-9 to TRBJ2-1; TRBD2 might be the D (6 bases). CDR3 length: 16 residues. V was cut by 4 bases and J by 0 bases, with 13 bases left in between. In germline, CDR1 is SEHNR, CDR2 FQNEAQ (reference sequence). CDR3 amino acids: CASSSKRVGSYNEQFF. As DNA, the CDR3 is TGTGCCAGCAGCTCCAAGCGGGTTGGCTCCTACAATGAGCAGTTCTTC. Drawing the rest from reference TRBV7-9 and TRBJ2-1, the complete variable domain is DTGVSQNPRHKITKRGQNVTFRCDPISEHNRLYWYRQTLGQGPEFLTYFQNEAQLEKSRLLSDRFSAERPKGSFSTLEIQRTEQGDSAMYLCASSSKRVGSYNEQFFGPGTRLTVL.

The chain carries TRBV7-6 and TRBJ2-2, with 9 positions matching TRBD2. The CDR3 length is 17 residues. Looked up from germline, CDR1 is SGHVS and CDR2 is FNYEAQ. The V segment lost 1 base and the J segment 4 bases; nucleotides outside the gene matches: 7. CDR3 protein: CASSLGAGGPGTGELFF. DNA of the CDR3: TGTGCCAGCAGCTTAGGGGCGGGAGGGCCTGGCACCGGGGAGCTGTTTTTT.

The chain combines TRBV19 with TRBJ2-2; D possibly corresponds to TRBD1 (6 bases). The CDR3 loop spans 14 amino acids. Germline-derived CDR1 and CDR2 are LNHDA and SQIVND (reference sequence). The ends were cut back, 7 bases at V and 5 bases at J, with 14 bases in the middle. This CDR3 is CASTTGTPTGELFF. The DNA of the CDR3 is TGTGCCAGTACCACCGGGACACCAACCGGGGAGCTGTTTTTT.

V usage is TRBV19 and J usage is TRBJ2-2; 7 bases map to TRBD2. Germline assignment: CDR1 LNHDA and CDR2 SQIVND (reference sequence). V dropped 2 bases and J dropped 0; count of bases not matched to a gene: 3. This CDR3 region has 16 residues. This CDR3 reads CASSITGRTNTGELFF. In DNA form, the CDR3 reads TGTGCCAGTAGTATAACCGGGAGGACGAACACCGGGGAGCTGTTTTTT.

This clone was detected a few times. The rearrangement joins TRBV19 to TRBJ2-7, with D possibly TRBD1 on 6 matching bases. V was trimmed by 3 bases and J by 7 bases, leaving 13 bases between them. This CDR3 spans 13 amino acids. CDR1 and CDR2 (germline): LNHDA, SQIVND (reference sequence). The CDR3 DNA sequence: TGTGCCAGTAGTATCACCCTAACAGGGGAGCAGTACTTC. Translation: CASSITLTGEQYF.